The 15 T cell receptor beta chains reported below all come from one sample, sequenced in a study of post-analysis software for immune sequencing data. No antigens are known for them. Study-level results: Relative to controls, patients had roughly five TRBV segments at higher frequency, with TRBV5-6, TRBV5-1 and TRBV20-1 among these.

TCR beta cDNA libraries included unique molecular identifiers. TCRdb re-derived calls from the PCR reads in MiXCR, one entry per CDR3 protein. Of approximately 690,000 distinct CDR3 sequences listed, 59% were seen once; the top ten hold about 10%. The sequenced sample consisted of blood. All receptors come from a girl under 10 years old with multiple sclerosis.

The sample holds a few counts of this clonotype. The chain is built from TRBV6-5 and TRBJ2-3; D may be TRBD1 or TRBD2 (5 bases each). CDR1 is MNHEY and CDR2 is SVGAGI in the germline V gene. V was pared by 6 bases and J by 6 bases, with 13 bases between. CDR3 size: 13 residues. CDR3 residues: CASSQLEGDTQYF. The CDR3 nucleotides are TGTGCCAGCAGCCAACTTGAGGGGGATACGCAGTATTTT.

V and J are TRBV10-3 and TRBJ2-4; D tentatively reads TRBD1 or TRBD2 (5 bases each). The germline gives CDR1 ENHRY, CDR2 SYGVKD. Trimming took 8 bases from V and 11 from J, leaving 22 bases between them. The CDR3 is made up of 14 amino acids. CDR3 in DNA: TGTGCCATCGGGAGAGAGGGGACGGGTTTTGTTCAGTACTTC. This codes for CAIGREGTGFVQYF.

This clonotype occurred once. CDR3 residues: CASSWGSGNQPQHF. The CDR3 region has the DNA TGTGCCAGCAGCTGGGGTTCGGGCAATCAGCCCCAGCATTTT. The chain recombines TRBV5-6 with TRBJ1-5; D is unclear. The CDR3 is 14 amino acids. Germline assignment: CDR1 SGHDT and CDR2 YYEEEE. The V end was cut by 3 bases, the J end by 2 bases, with 9 bases between.

The chain uses TRBV20-1 and TRBJ2-3; 10 positions agree with TRBD2. The germline V gene has CDR1 DFQATT and CDR2 SNEGSKA (reference sequence). This CDR3 is 17 amino acids long. V shed 1 base, J shed 2 bases, and the junction held 9 bases outside the gene matches. The CDR3 DNA follows: TGCAGTGCTAGAGGTATCCAGGGACTAGCGACCACAGATACGCAGTATTTT. Its protein is CSARGIQGLATTDTQYF.

V usage is TRBV9 and J usage is TRBJ1-2; TRBD1 matches at 12 bases. The J segment lost 3 bases and the V segment lost 3 bases, leaving 3 bases of the junction unmatched. This CDR3 has 15 residues. CDR1 is SGDLS and CDR2 is YYNGEE in the germline V gene. CDR3 amino acids: CASSGGQGAHYGYTF. The CDR3 region has the DNA TGTGCCAGCAGCGGGGGACAGGGGGCTCACTATGGCTACACCTTC.

This clonotype showed up just a few times. The chain joins TRBV2 to TRBJ1-5; TRBD1 aligns across 9 bases. V shed 7 bases and J 4 bases; nucleotides not matched to a gene: 8. Germline values: CDR1 SNHLY, CDR2 FYNNEI. The CDR3 has 15 amino acids. The CDR3 reads CASTSEGQGNQPQHF. The CDR3 DNA is TGTGCCAGCACAAGTGAGGGACAGGGAAATCAGCCCCAGCATTTT.

The rearrangement uses TRBV7-2 and TRBJ2-1; D could derive from TRBD1 or TRBD2 (5 bases each). V lost 4 bases and J 8 bases, leaving 24 bases between the germline ends. The germline V gene has CDR1 SGHTA and CDR2 FQGNSA. The CDR3 is 17 amino acids. CDR3 coding DNA: TGTGCCAGCAGCTCCCCACGCTGGGGGAGTTTTAGCTATGAGCAGTTCTTC. Its translation: CASSSPRWGSFSYEQFF.

The rearrangement joins TRBV6-6 to TRBJ2-1; D gene unclear. CDR3 length: 16 amino acids. The V gene's germline CDR1 is MNHNY and CDR2 SVGAGI (reference sequence). V lost 6 bases and J lost 1, with 16 bases in between. Written as DNA, the CDR3 is TGTGCCAGCAGCCCCGGTTTTGTACAATCCTACAATGAGCAGTTCTTC. Translating it yields CASSPGFVQSYNEQFF.

The chain joins TRBV12-3 or TRBV12-4 to TRBJ1-5, with TRBD1 matching over 8 bases. Trimming at V came to 4 bases and at J to 7 bases, leaving 6 bases not matched to a gene. The CDR3 runs 14 residues. CDR3 sequence (DNA): TGTGCCAGCAGTTCGGGGACAGGCGTCCAGCCCCAGCATTTT. Protein product: CASSSGTGVQPQHF.

This clonotype has only a few counts. The chain couples TRBV6-5 to TRBJ2-7; 8 bases align to TRBD2. Trimming removed 2 bases from V and 5 bases from J; junction bases left unmatched: 5. The germline V gene has CDR1 MNHEY and CDR2 SVGAGI. This CDR3 spans 14 amino acids. The DNA of the CDR3 is TGTGCCAGCAGTTACCCGACTAGCGTCCACGAGCAGTACTTC. The encoded protein is CASSYPTSVHEQYF.

The J gene is TRBJ2-6, the V gene TRBV20-1, with 9 nucleotides matching TRBD1. V shed 1 base, J shed 1 base, and the junction held 8 bases outside the gene matches. The CDR3 is made up of 18 amino acids. CDR1 is DFQATT and CDR2 is SNEGSKA in the germline V gene (reference sequence). The CDR3 DNA reads as TGCAGTGCTAGAGGATGGACAGGGGACGAATCTGGGGCCAACGTCCTGACTTTC. Translated, it gives CSARGWTGDESGANVLTF.

The chain carries TRBV7-9 and TRBJ2-5; D is perhaps TRBD2 (6 bases). This CDR3 has 14 amino acids. Germline V lookup: CDR1 SEHNR, CDR2 FQNEAQ (reference sequence). V was shortened by 4 bases and J by 5 bases, with 14 bases between the two germline ends. The DNA for the CDR3 is TGTGCCAGCAGCTCTTACTCGGGAGCGGAGACCCAGTACTTC. Translation: CASSSYSGAETQYF.

The chain carries TRBV7-9 and TRBJ2-1; D may be TRBD2 (5 bases). V dropped 4 bases and J dropped 9 bases, with 10 bases sitting between them. The CDR3 extends over 12 amino acids. CDR1 and CDR2 from the germline V gene are SEHNR and FQNEAQ (reference sequence). The CDR3 nucleotides read TGTGCCAGCAGCTGGGCCGAGGGTGAGCAGTTCTTC. It encodes CASSWAEGEQFF.

This clonotype was observed a handful of times. V and J are TRBV5-1 and TRBJ2-7, with a tentative D call TRBD1 (6 bases). In germline, CDR1 is SGHRS, CDR2 YFSETQ. This CDR3 is built from 13 residues. V was pared by 0 bases and J by 4 bases, with 8 bases between. The CDR3 is CASSLDREYEQYF. The DNA for the CDR3 is TGCGCCAGCAGCTTGGACAGGGAGTACGAGCAGTACTTC.

Only one count was recorded for this clonotype. The chain couples TRBV11-2 to TRBJ2-5, with a possible D match to TRBD2 (5 bases). CDR3 length: 14 residues. Germline CDR1 reads SGHAT; CDR2 reads FQNNGV. V shed 0 bases and J shed 5 bases, with 10 bases lying between them. In DNA, the CDR3 is TGTGCCAGCAGCTTAGATGGGTCGGGGGAGACCCAGTACTTC. It translates to CASSLDGSGETQYF.